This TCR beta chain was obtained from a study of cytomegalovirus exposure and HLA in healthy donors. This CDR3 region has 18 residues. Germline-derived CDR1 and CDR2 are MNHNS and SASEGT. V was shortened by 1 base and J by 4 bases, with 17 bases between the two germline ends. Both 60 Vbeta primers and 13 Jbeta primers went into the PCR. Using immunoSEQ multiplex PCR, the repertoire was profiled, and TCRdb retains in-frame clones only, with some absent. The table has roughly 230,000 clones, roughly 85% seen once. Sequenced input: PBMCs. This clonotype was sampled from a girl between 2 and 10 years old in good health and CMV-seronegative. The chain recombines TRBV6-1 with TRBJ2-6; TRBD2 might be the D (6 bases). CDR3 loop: CASSEVGGRLSGANVLTF. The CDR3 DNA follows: TGTGCCAGCAGTGAAGTCGGGGGAAGGTTATCAGGGGCCAACGTCCTGACTTTC.